This T cell receptor beta chain was sequenced in a study of T cells in Graves' hyperthyroidism and ophthalmopathy. This clonotype was counted at least ten times. What it binds is unknown. General observations from the study: Blood also showed most of the thyroid clonotypes that were expanded above 0.001.

The investigators amplified TCR beta CDR3 regions from RNA transcripts. A first-round RT-PCR of the TCR CDR3 used the HTBI primer set. TCRdb re-derived calls from the multiplex PCR reads in MiXCR, one entry per CDR3 protein. The sample holds around 430,000 distinct CDR3 sequences, 15% seen once. The specimen sequenced was blood. The sequence derives from a woman in her 30s with Graves' hyperthyroidism.

CDR3 in DNA: TGTGCCAGCAGCGTGGGAAGCTCTGGAAACACCATATATTTT. It specifies CASSVGSSGNTIYF. This chain uses TRBV9 with TRBJ1-3; the D is unclear. The CDR3 totals 14 residues. Germline V CDR1 and CDR2: SGDLS, YYNGEE. Deletions cut 2 bases from V and 0 bases from J, with 6 bases between.